This T cell receptor (beta chain) derives from a study of cytomegalovirus exposure and HLA in healthy donors. Study context: A subsequent analysis stated that the approximately 110 validation repertoires were run on the same platform as the roughly 670 first-cohort repertoires. Regarding the study as a whole: First-cohort TCR clusters tended to co-occur in the roughly 120 validation repertoires, a later analysis found. Rarity marked most TCR sequences, yet some public TCRs occurred in many donors. Diagnosis of cytomegalovirus status made by the classifier reportedly showed high specificity and sensitivity.

As regards this clone: What it recognizes is unknown.

CDR1 and CDR2 (germline): MNHNS, SASEGT. CDR3 size: 16 residues. V gave up 3 bases and J gave up 4 bases; unmatched junction bases: 8. Sequencing was performed with immunoSEQ multiplex PCR; in TCRdb, only in-frame clones are kept and a portion is missing. The sample gives some 150,000 clones, roughly 89% of which show up once; more than 2.5% is in the top ten. The chain joins TRBV6-1 to TRBJ2-5, with 10 positions matching TRBD2. The source of this sequence is a woman younger than 35 in good health and CMV-seropositive. The sequenced sample consisted of PBMCs. This CDR3 is CASSDRLAGVSETQYF. DNA of the CDR3: TGTGCCAGCAGTGATAGGCTAGCGGGAGTCTCAGAGACCCAGTACTTC.